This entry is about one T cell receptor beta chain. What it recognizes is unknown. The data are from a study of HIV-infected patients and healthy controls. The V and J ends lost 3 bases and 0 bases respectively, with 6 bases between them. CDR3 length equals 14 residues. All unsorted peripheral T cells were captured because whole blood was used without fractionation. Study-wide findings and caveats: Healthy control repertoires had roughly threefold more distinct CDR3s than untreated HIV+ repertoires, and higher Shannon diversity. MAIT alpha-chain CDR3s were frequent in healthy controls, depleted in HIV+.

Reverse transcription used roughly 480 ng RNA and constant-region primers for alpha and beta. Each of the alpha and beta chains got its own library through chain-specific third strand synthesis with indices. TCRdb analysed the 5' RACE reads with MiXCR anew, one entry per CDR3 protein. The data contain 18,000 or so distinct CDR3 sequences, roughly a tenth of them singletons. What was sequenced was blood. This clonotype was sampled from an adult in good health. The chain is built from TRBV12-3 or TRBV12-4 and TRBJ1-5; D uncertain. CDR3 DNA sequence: TGTGCCAGCAGTTTTCGGAATAGCAATCAGCCCCAGCATTTT. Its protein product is CASSFRNSNQPQHF.